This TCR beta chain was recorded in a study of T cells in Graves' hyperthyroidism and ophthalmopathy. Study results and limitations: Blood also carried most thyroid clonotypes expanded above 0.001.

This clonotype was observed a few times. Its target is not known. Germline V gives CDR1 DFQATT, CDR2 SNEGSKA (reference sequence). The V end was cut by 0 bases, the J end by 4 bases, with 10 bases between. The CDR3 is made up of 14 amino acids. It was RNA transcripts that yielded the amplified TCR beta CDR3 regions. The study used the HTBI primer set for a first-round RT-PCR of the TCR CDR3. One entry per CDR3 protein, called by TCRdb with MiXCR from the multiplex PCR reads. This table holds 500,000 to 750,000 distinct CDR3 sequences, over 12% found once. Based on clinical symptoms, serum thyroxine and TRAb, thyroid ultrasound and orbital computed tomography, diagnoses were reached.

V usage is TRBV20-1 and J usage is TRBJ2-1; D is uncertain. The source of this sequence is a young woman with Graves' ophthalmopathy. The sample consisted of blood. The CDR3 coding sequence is TGCAGTGCTAGAGATCTTTTGCTATACAATGAGCAGTTCTTC. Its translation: CSARDLLLYNEQFF.